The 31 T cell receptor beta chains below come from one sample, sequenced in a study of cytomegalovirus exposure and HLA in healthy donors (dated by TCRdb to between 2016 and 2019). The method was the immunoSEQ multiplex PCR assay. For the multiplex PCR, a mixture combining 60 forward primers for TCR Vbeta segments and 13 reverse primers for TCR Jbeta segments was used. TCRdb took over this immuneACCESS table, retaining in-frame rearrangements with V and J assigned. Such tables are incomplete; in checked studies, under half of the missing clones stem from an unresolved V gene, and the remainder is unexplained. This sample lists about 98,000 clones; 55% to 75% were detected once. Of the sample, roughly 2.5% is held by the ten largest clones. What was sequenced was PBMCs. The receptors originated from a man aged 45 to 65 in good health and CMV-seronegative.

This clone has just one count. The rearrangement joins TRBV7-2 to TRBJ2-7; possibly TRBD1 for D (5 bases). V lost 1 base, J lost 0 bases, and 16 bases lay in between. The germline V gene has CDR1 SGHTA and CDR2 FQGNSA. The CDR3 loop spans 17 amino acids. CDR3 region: CASSLVALYQGSYEQYF. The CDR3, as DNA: TGTGCCAGCAGCTTAGTGGCACTTTATCAGGGCTCCTACGAGCAGTACTTC.

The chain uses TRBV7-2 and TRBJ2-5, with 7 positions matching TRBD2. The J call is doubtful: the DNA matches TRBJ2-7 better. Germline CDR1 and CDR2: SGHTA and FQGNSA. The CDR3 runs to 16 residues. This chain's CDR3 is CASSFRPAGESYEQYF. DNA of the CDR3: TGTGCCAGCAGCTTCCGACCGGCGGGAGAATCCTACGAGCAGTACTTC.

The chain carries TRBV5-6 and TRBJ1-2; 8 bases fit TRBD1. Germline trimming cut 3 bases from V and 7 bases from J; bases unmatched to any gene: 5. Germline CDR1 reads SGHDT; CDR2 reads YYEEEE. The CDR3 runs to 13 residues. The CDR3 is CASSSGGLGGYTF. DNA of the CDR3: TGTGCCAGCAGCTCAGGGGGCCTGGGTGGCTACACCTTC.

The CDR3 reads CASSFASGDTDTQYF. The CDR3 DNA follows: TGTGCCAGCAGCTTTGCTAGCGGTGACACAGATACGCAGTATTTT. V and J are TRBV7-3 and TRBJ2-3, with 7 positions matching TRBD2. Per germline, CDR1 SGHTA and CDR2 FQGTGA. CDR3 size: 15 residues. J was trimmed by 2 bases and V by 3 bases; bases with no gene match: 5. Supplemented by reference TRBV7-3 and TRBJ2-3, the full variable domain reads GAGVSQTPSNKVTEKGKYVELRCDPISGHTALYWYRQSLGQGPEFLIYFQGTGAADDSGLPNDRFFAVRPEGSVSTLKIQRTERGDSAVYLCASSFASGDTDTQYFGPGTRLTVL.

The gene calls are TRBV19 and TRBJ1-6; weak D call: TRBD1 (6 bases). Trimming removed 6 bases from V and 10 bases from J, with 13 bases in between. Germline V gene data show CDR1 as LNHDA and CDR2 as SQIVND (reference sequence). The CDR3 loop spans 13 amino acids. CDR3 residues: CASSEQGKSPLHF. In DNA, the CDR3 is TGTGCCAGTAGCGAACAGGGAAAATCACCCCTCCACTTT.

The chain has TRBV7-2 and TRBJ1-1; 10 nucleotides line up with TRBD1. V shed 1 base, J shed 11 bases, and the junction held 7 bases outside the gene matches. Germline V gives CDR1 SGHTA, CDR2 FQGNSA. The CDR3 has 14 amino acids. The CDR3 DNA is TGTGCCAGCAGCTTAGGGGGGACAGGGGTGACGGCTTTCTTT. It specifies CASSLGGTGVTAFF.

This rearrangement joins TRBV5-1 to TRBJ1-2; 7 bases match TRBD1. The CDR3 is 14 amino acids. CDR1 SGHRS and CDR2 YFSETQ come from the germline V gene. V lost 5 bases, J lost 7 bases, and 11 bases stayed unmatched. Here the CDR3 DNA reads TGCGCCAGCAGAAGGACAGGAGCTTTTGGTGGCTACACCTTC. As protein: CASRRTGAFGGYTF.

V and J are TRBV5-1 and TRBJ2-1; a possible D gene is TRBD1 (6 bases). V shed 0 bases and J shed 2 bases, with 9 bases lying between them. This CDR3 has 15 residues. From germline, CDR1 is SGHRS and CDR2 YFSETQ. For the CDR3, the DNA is TGCGCCAGCAGCTTGGAAGGACAGCCCTACAATGAGCAGTTCTTC. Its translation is CASSLEGQPYNEQFF.

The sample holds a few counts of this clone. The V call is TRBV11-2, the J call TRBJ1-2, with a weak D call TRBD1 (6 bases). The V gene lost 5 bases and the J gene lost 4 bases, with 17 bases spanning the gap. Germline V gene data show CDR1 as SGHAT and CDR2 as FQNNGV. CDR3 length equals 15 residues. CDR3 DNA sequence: TGTGCCAGCAGCCCTTCAGGGGTGTTGGGCTATGGCTACACCTTC. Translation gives CASSPSGVLGYGYTF. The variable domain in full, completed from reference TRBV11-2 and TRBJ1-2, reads EAGVAQSPRYKIIEKRQSVAFWCNPISGHATLYWYQQILGQGPKLLIQFQNNGVVDDSQLPKDRFSAERLKGVDSTLKIQPAKLEDSAVYLCASSPSGVLGYGYTFGSGTRLTVV.

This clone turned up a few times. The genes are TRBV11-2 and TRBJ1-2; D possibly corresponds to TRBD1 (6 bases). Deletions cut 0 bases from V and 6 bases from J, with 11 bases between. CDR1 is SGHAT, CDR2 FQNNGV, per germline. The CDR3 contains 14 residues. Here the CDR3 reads CASSLDGGGDGYTF. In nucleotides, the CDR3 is TGTGCCAGCAGCTTAGATGGAGGGGGGGATGGCTACACCTTC.

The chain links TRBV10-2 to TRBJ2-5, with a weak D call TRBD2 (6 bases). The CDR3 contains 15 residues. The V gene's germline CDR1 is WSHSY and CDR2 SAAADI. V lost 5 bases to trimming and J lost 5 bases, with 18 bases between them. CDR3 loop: CASSPKGGTFETQYF. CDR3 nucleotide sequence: TGCGCCAGCAGTCCTAAGGGCGGGACCTTTGAGACCCAGTACTTC.

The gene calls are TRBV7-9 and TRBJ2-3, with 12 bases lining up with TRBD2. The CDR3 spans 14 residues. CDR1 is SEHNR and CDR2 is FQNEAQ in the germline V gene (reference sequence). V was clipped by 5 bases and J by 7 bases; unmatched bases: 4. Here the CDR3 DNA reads TGTGCCAGCAGCCCTTGGACTAGCGGGAATACGCAGTATTTT. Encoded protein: CASSPWTSGNTQYF.

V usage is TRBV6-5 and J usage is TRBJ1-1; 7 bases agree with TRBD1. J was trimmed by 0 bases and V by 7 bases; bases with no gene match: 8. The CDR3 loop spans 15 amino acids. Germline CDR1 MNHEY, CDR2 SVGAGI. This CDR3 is CASTPLTGMNTEAFF. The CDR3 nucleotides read TGTGCCAGCACCCCACTGACAGGGATGAACACTGAAGCTTTCTTT.

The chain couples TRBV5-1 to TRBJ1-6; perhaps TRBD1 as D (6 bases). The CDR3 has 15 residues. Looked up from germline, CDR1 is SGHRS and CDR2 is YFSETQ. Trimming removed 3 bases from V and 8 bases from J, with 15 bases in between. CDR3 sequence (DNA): TGCGCCAGCAGCTGGGACACCCGAGGGGATTCACCCCTCCACTTT. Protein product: CASSWDTRGDSPLHF.

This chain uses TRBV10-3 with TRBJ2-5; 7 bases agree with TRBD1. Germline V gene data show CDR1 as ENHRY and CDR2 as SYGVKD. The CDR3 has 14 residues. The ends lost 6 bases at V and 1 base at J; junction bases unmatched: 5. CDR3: CAISRDSSQETQYF. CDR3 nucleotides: TGTGCCATCAGCCGGGACAGCTCCCAAGAGACCCAGTACTTC.

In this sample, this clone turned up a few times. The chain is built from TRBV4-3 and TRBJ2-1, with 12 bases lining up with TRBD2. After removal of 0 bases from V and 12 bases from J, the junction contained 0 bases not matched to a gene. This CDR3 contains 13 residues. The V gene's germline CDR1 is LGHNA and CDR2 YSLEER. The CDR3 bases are TGCGCCAGCAGCCAAGAACTAGCGGGGGGGCAGTTCTTC. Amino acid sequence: CASSQELAGGQFF.

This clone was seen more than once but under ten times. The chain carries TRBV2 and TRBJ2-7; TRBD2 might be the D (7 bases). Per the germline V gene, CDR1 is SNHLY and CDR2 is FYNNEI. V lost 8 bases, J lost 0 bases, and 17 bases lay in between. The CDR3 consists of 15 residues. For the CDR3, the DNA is TGTGCCAGCGAGGGGGAGGGCCCGAACTCCTACGAGCAGTACTTC. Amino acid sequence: CASEGEGPNSYEQYF.

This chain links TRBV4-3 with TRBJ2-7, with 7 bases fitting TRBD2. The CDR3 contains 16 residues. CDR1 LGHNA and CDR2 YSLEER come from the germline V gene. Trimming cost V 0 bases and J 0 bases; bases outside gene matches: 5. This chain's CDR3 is CASSQDLGEGSYEQYF. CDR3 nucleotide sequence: TGCGCCAGCAGCCAAGATCTAGGGGAGGGCTCCTACGAGCAGTACTTC.

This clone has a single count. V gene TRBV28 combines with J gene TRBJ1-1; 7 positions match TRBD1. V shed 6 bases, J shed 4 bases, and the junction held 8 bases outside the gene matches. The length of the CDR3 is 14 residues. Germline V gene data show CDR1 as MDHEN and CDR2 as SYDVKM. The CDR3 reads CASRAGGFGTEAFF. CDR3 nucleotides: TGTGCCAGCAGAGCAGGGGGGTTTGGCACTGAAGCTTTCTTT.

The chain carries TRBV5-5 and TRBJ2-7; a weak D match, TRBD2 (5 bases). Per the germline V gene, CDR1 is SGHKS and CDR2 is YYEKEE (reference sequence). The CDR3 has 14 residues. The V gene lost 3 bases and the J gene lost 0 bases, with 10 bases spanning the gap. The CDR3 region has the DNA TGTGCCAGCAGCTGGTTCCGGGACTCCTACGAGCAGTACTTC. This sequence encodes CASSWFRDSYEQYF.

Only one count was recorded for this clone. In DNA, the CDR3 is TGTGCCAGCAGTTTGTCCCGGACAGGGGGCGGATATGGCTACACCTTC. Translated: CASSLSRTGGGYGYTF. V and J are TRBV28 and TRBJ1-2; TRBD1 agrees at 11 bases. Trimming at V came to 3 bases and at J to 5 bases, leaving 8 bases not matched to a gene. Germline V gene data show CDR1 as MDHEN and CDR2 as SYDVKM. The CDR3 totals 16 residues.

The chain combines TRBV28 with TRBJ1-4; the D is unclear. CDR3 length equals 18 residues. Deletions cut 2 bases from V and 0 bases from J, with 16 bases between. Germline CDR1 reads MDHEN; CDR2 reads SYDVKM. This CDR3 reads CASSLRGPTIATNEKLFF. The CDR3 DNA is TGTGCCAGCAGTTTAAGAGGGCCAACAATAGCAACTAATGAAAAACTGTTTTTT.

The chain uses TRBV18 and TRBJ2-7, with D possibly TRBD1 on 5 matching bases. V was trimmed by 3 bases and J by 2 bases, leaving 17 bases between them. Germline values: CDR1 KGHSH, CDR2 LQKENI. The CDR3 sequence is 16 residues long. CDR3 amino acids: CASSPAGWVSAYEQYF. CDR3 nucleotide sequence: TGTGCCAGCTCACCGGCAGGGTGGGTATCGGCCTACGAGCAGTACTTC.

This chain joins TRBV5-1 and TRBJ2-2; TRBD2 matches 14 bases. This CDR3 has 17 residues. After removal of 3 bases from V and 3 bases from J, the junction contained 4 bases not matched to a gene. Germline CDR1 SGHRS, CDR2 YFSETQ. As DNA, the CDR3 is TGCGCCAGCAGCTCGGGACTAGCGGGAGATTACACCGGGGAGCTGTTTTTT. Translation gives CASSSGLAGDYTGELFF.

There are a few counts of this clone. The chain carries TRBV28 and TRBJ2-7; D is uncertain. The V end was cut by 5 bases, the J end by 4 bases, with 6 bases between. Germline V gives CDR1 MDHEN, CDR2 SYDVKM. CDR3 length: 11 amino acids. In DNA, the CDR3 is TGTGCCAGCAGTGCCACTTACGAGCAGTACTTC. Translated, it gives CASSATYEQYF.

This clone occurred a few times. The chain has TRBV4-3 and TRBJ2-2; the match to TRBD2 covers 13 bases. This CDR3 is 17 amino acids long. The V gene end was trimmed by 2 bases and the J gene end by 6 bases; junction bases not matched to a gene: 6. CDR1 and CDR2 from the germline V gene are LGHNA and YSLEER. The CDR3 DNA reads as TGCGCCAGCAGCCAATCACTAGCGGGGGGGCTCGCCGGGGAGCTGTTTTTT. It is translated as CASSQSLAGGLAGELFF.

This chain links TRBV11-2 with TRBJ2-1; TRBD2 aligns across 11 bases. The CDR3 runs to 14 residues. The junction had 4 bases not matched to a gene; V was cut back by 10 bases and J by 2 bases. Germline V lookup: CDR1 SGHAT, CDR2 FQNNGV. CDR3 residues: CAITSGSPYNEQFF. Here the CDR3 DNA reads TGTGCCATCACTAGCGGGAGCCCCTACAATGAGCAGTTCTTC.

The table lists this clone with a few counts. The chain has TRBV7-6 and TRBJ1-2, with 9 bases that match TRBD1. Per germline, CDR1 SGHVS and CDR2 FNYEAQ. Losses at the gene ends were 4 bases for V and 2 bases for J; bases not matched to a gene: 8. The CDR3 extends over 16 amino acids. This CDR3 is CASSSPGQGRNYGYTF. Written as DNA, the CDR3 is TGTGCCAGCAGCTCGCCGGGACAGGGTAGAAACTATGGCTACACCTTC.

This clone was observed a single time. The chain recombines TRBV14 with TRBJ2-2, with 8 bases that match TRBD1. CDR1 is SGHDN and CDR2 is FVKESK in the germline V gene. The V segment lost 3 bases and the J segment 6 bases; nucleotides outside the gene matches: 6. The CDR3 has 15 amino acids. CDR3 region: CASSQLDRVAGELFF. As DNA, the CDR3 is TGTGCCAGCAGCCAGCTGGACAGGGTGGCCGGGGAGCTGTTTTTT.

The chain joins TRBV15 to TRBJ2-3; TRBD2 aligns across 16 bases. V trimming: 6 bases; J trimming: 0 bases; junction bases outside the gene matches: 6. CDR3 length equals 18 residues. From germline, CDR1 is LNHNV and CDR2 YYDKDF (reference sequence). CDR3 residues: CATRAGLAGGPSTDTQYF. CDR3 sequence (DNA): TGTGCCACCAGGGCGGGACTAGCGGGGGGGCCTAGCACAGATACGCAGTATTTT.

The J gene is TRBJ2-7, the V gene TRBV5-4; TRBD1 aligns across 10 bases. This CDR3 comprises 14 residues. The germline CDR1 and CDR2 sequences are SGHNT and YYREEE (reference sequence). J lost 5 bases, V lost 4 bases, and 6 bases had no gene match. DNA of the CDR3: TGTGCCAGCAGCCGGACAGGGGGAGACCACGAGCAGTACTTC. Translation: CASSRTGGDHEQYF.